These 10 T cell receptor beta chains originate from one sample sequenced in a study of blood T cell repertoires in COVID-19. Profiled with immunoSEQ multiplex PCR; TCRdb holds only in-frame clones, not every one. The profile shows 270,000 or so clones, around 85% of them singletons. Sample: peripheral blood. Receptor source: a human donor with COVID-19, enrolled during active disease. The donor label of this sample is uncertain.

This CDR3 is CASSSRLAGPRELFF. CDR3 DNA sequence: TGTGCCAGCAGCTCCAGACTAGCGGGTCCCCGGGAGCTGTTTTTT. The chain employs TRBV7-3 and TRBJ2-2, with 10 bases matching TRBD2. This CDR3 is built from 15 residues. Trimming cost V 4 bases and J 9 bases; bases outside gene matches: 8. Germline CDR1 reads SGHTA; CDR2 reads FQGTGA.

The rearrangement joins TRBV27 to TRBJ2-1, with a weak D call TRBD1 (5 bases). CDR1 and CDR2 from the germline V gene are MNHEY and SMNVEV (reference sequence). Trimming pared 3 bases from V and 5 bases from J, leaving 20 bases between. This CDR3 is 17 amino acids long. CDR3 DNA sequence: TGTGCCAGCAGTTTTGGGGCCGCTGGGATTGGGGACAATGAGCAGTTCTTC. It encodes CASSFGAAGIGDNEQFF.

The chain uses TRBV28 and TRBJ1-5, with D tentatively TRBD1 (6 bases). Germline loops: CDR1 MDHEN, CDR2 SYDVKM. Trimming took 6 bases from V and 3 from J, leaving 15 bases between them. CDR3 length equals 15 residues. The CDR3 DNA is TGTGCCAGCAGCCCTCATACAGGGTTCAATCAGCCCCAGCATTTT. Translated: CASSPHTGFNQPQHF.

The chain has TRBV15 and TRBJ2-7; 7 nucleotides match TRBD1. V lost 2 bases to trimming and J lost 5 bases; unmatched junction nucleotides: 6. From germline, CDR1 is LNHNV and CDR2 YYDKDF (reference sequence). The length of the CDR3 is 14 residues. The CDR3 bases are TGTGCCACCAGCAGAACAAACAGGGGCCACGAGCAGTACTTC. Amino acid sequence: CATSRTNRGHEQYF.

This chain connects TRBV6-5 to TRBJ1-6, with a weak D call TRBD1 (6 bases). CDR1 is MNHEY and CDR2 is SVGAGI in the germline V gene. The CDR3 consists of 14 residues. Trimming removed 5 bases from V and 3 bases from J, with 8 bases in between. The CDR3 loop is CASSRQVYNSPLHF. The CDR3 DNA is TGTGCCAGCAGTCGACAGGTCTATAATTCACCCCTCCACTTT.

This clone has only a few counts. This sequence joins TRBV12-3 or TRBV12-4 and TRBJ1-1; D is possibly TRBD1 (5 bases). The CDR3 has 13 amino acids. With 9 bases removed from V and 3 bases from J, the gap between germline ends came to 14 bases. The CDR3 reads CASWKARDTEAFF. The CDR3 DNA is TGTGCCAGTTGGAAGGCCAGGGACACTGAAGCTTTCTTT.

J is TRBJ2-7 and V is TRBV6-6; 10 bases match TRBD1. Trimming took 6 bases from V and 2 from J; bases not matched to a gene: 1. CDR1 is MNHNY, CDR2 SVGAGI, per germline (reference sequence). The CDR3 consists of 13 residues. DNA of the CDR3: TGTGCCAGCAGAGACAGGGGGCCCTACGAGCAGTACTTC. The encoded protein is CASRDRGPYEQYF.

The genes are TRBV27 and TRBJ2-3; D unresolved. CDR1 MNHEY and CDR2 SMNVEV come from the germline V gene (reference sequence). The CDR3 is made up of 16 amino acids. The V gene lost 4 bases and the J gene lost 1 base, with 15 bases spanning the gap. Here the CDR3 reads CASSYSPGQCTDTQYF. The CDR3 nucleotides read TGTGCCAGCAGTTACAGCCCTGGGCAGTGCACAGATACGCAGTATTTT.

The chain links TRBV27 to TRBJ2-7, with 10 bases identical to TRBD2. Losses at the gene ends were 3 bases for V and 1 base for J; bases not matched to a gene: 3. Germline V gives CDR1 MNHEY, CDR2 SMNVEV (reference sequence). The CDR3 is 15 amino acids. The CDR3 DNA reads TGTGCCAGCAGTTTGAAACTAGCGGGATCCTACGAGCAGTACTTC. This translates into CASSLKLAGSYEQYF.

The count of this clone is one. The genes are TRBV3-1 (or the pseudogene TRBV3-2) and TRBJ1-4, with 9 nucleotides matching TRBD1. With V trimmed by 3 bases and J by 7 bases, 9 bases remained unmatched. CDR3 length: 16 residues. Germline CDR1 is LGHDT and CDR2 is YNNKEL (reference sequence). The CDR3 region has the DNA TGTGCCAGCAGCCAGCCAACCGGGACAGGGATTGAAAAACTGTTTTTT. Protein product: CASSQPTGTGIEKLFF.